The TCR beta chain described here comes from a study of CD8 T cells in ankylosing spondylitis (dated by TCRdb to about 2017). Regarding the complete study: T cell receptor beta repertoires were profiled in healthy donors and ankylosing spondylitis patients so that disease-linked TCR variants could be found. The full study cohort was made up of approximately 24 ankylosing spondylitis patients and roughly 100 healthy donors. Peripheral blood was sampled, and synovial fluid was additionally collected from ankylosing spondylitis patients.

The paper as a whole reports these results and caveats: In peripheral blood, the disease-linked clones were found at relatively low frequencies and had a CD8+ phenotype. Some of the motif variants had been reported before in the synovial fluid and blood of reactive arthritis patients, a finding that suggests common disease-initiation mechanisms. Significant enrichment of the disease-linked clones was reported in matched synovial fluid samples from ankylosing spondylitis patients. A TCR beta motif of about eight highly homologous amino acid variants appeared characteristic of blood from ankylosing spondylitis patients.

CDR1 and CDR2 are drawn from the germline V gene (reference sequence): SEHNR, FQNEAQ. From cysteine to phenylalanine, the CDR3 is 11 amino acids long. Of all the DNA, just the CDR3 is kept, 33 bases in frame from base 1. V is reduced by 6 bases and J by 5 bases, leaving a spacing of 7 bases between them. This clonotype was counted at least ten times. Its binding antigen is unknown. Base qualities are not provided; no much larger clone lies one nucleotide away. TCRdb lists the instrument as Illumina HiSeq 2500. Quantitative 5'-RACE with molecular barcodes was the method used to prepare the TCR beta libraries. In the authors' own workflow: A new computational method based on a probabilistic model of VDJ rearrangement was used to identify disease-linked TCR variants. TCRdb itself trimmed the public reads at Q25 with fastp, ran MiXCR and retained productive beta chains. Every entry covers one CDR3 protein and lists the most common genes and DNA from its rows. The V and J calls come from TCRdb's annotation, not from the publication. The sample yields 450,000 to 550,000 distinct CDR3 sequences; approximately 5% were counted once. The ten largest make up roughly 3.5% of the sample.

The clonotype was recovered from a male donor with ankylosing spondylitis. Specimen: blood, either unsorted or a sorted T cell fraction (not recorded which). The V gene is TRBV7-9 and the J gene is TRBJ2-5; the D segment may tentatively be TRBD1 or TRBD2, each giving 5 matched bases. The CDR3 protein: CASSGDETQYF. The DNA sequence is TGTGCCAGCAGTGGGGACGAGACCCAGTACTTC.